This is a list of T cell receptor beta chains from one sample in a study of patients and donors after allogeneic stem cell transplantation. TCRdb reprocessed the RT-PCR reads via MiXCR and lists one record per CDR3 protein. The top ten hold about 6% of the sample, which has roughly 940,000 distinct CDR3 sequences, approximately 18% seen once. Sample: blood, either unsorted or a sorted T cell fraction (not recorded which). These receptors were taken from a human donor who was either an allogeneic HSCT recipient or a stem cell or donor lymphocyte infusion donor (not recorded which). It is not recorded whose cells these are; they may come from a transplant donor. CDR3s include the opening cysteine and the closing phenylalanine or tryptophan. The D gene is left open where the match is weak. Clone size appears in some rows only: once, few, many, or a class for an expanded clone.

TRBV9	13	TRBJ1-2	NA	NA	CASSARATYGYTF	TGTGCCAGCAGCGCCCGGGCCACTTATGGCTACACCTTC
TRBV12-3/TRBV12-4	18	TRBJ2-2	NA	TRBD2	CASTYPPAGGANTGELFF	TGTGCCAGCACCTACCCTCCCGCGGGGGGCGCGAACACCGGGGAGCTGTTTTTT
TRBV18	18	TRBJ2-5	NA	NA	CASSPPSGGRRSQETQYF	TGTGCCAGCTCACCACCCTCCGGGGGGCGGAGATCCCAAGAGACCCAGTACTTC
TRBV9	15	TRBJ2-5	few	NA	CASSPWWGEQETQYF	TGTGCCAGCAGCCCCTGGTGGGGGGAGCAAGAGACCCAGTACTTC
TRBV12-3/TRBV12-4	13	TRBJ1-2	NA	NA	CASSFRSGYGYTF	TGTGCCAGCAGTTTCAGGTCTGGGTATGGCTACACCTTC
TRBV12-3/TRBV12-4	15	TRBJ1-6	many	NA	CASSSDSSYNSPLHF	TGTGCCAGCAGTTCCGACAGCTCCTATAATTCACCCCTCCACTTT
TRBV20-1	14	TRBJ2-1	few	TRBD2	CSAPTSGSPNEQFF	TGCAGTGCTCCCACTAGCGGGAGTCCCAATGAGCAGTTCTTC
TRBV30	18	TRBJ2-1	NA	TRBD2	CAWSVRWLLREYLNEQFF	TGTGCCTGGAGTGTAAGATGGCTTCTGCGGGAGTACCTCAATGAGCAGTTCTTC
TRBV6-5	16	TRBJ2-1	few	TRBD2	CASSYPGLAGGDEQFF	TGTGCCAGCAGTTACCCGGGACTAGCGGGAGGCGATGAGCAGTTCTTC
TRBV3-1	14	TRBJ2-1	few	NA	CASSRLRDYNEQFF	TGTGCCAGCAGCCGACTCCGGGACTACAATGAGCAGTTCTTC
TRBV5-1	15	TRBJ2-1	once	NA	CASSLAGPARGEQFF	TGCGCCAGCAGCTTGGCCGGGCCCGCCCGGGGTGAGCAGTTCTTC
TRBV4-3	15	TRBJ2-5	NA	NA	CASSQWGHKQETQYF	TGCGCCAGCAGCCAATGGGGACACAAACAAGAGACCCAGTACTTC
TRBV2	12	TRBJ2-3	few	NA	CASNYRADTQYF	TGTGCCAGCAACTACAGGGCAGATACGCAGTATTTT
TRBV4-2	15	TRBJ2-7	few	TRBD2	CASSRGGVELYEQYF	TGTGCCAGCAGCCGCGGGGGTGTAGAGCTCTACGAGCAGTACTTC
TRBV5-1	18	TRBJ2-3	few	TRBD2	CASSWNTGTSGYTDTQYF	TGCGCCAGCAGCTGGAATACCGGGACTAGCGGTTACACAGATACGCAGTATTTT
TRBV12-3/TRBV12-4	15	TRBJ1-3	NA	TRBD1	CASTPFGTGLFPIYF	TGTGCCAGCACCCCTTTCGGGACAGGGTTATTCCCCATATATTTT
TRBV11-2	16	TRBJ1-3	NA	NA	CASSLAGFYSGNTIYF	TGTGCCAGCAGCTTAGCGGGGTTTTATTCCGGAAACACCATATATTTT
TRBV3-1	15	TRBJ1-5	NA	NA	CASSQEGSVNQPQHF	TGTGCCAGCAGCCAAGAAGGGTCAGTCAATCAGCCCCAGCATTTT
TRBV13	16	TRBJ2-1	NA	NA	CASSSPNGPGSNEQFF	TGTGCCAGCAGCTCTCCCAATGGGCCCGGGTCCAATGAGCAGTTCTTC
TRBV4-1	14	TRBJ2-1	NA	TRBD2	CASSQDPSGNEQFF	TGCGCCAGCAGCCAAGACCCTAGCGGCAATGAGCAGTTCTTC
TRBV11-2	15	TRBJ2-1	NA	TRBD2	CASRPIAGKNNEQFF	TGTGCCAGCAGGCCCATAGCGGGAAAGAACAATGAGCAGTTCTTC
TRBV20-1	13	TRBJ1-2	many	NA	CSARDQGNYGYTF	TGCAGTGCTAGAGATCAGGGGAACTATGGCTACACCTTC
TRBV27	15	TRBJ1-2	NA	NA	CASSLTGVSNYGYTF	TGTGCCAGCAGTTTAACTGGGGTTTCTAACTATGGCTACACCTTC
TRBV29-1	14	TRBJ1-4	NA	TRBD1	CSVAEQGTNEKLFF	TGCAGCGTTGCGGAACAGGGGACTAATGAAAAACTGTTTTTT
TRBV24-1	17	TRBJ2-6	NA	TRBD1	CATSGPGQGSGANVLTF	TGTGCCACCAGTGGTCCGGGACAGGGGAGTGGGGCCAACGTCCTGACTTTC
TRBV7-2	13	TRBJ1-4	NA	NA	CASSSGNSEKLFF	TGTGCCAGCAGCTCAGGGAATAGTGAAAAACTGTTTTTT
TRBV4-3	15	TRBJ2-2	few	NA	CASSQSDRSTGELFF	TGCGCCAGCAGCCAAAGTGACAGGAGCACCGGGGAGCTGTTTTTT
TRBV2	15	TRBJ2-2	few	NA	CASSEQQPNTGELFF	TGTGCCAGCAGTGAACAGCAGCCGAACACCGGGGAGCTGTTTTTT
TRBV4-3	17	TRBJ2-5	few	NA	CASSHQTAGLGGETQYF	TGCGCCAGCAGCCATCAAACGGCGGGGTTGGGGGGTGAGACCCAGTACTTC
TRBV18	17	TRBJ2-1	NA	NA	CASSPRTSSSSYNEQFF	TGTGCCAGCTCACCACGAACTAGCTCGAGCTCCTACAATGAGCAGTTCTTC
TRBV3-1	13	TRBJ2-2	few	NA	CASSQMNTGELFF	TGTGCCAGCAGCCAAATGAACACCGGGGAGCTGTTTTTT
TRBV20-1	14	TRBJ2-1	many	NA	CSAGGVSSYNEQFF	TGCAGTGCTGGCGGGGTGAGCTCCTACAATGAGCAGTTCTTC
TRBV20-1	16	TRBJ2-3	few	NA	CSARSPGLSAEDTQYF	TGCAGTGCTAGATCCCCGGGACTTTCCGCCGAAGATACGCAGTATTTT
TRBV6-2/TRBV6-3	16	TRBJ1-5	few	NA	CASSYGPQWGDQPQHF	TGTGCCAGCAGTTACGGACCCCAATGGGGGGATCAGCCCCAGCATTTT
TRBV10-3	14	TRBJ1-2	few	TRBD1	CAIASDREAYGYTF	TGTGCCATCGCCTCGGACAGGGAGGCCTATGGCTACACCTTC
TRBV5-1	16	TRBJ2-7	NA	TRBD1	CASSFLPTGQGYEQYF	TGCGCCAGCAGCTTTCTACCCACGGGACAGGGTTACGAGCAGTACTTC
TRBV5-1	15	TRBJ1-3	NA	NA	CASSGGQYSGNTIYF	TGCGCCAGCAGCGGAGGACAGTACTCTGGAAACACCATATATTTT
TRBV5-1	14	TRBJ1-4	NA	NA	CASSLAQGGEKLFF	TGCGCCAGCAGCTTGGCACAGGGCGGCGAAAAACTGTTTTTT
TRBV29-1	12	TRBJ1-1	few	NA	CSHRGVNTEAFF	TGCAGCCACCGGGGCGTTAACACTGAAGCTTTCTTT
TRBV5-1	13	TRBJ2-3	NA	NA	CASSPVGGDTQYF	TGTGCCAGCAGCCCCGTTGGGGGGGATACGCAGTATTTT
TRBV6-1	18	TRBJ1-2	NA	NA	CASIERAQIRNLNYGYTF	TGTGCCAGCATTGAGAGGGCACAAATAAGGAACCTTAACTATGGCTACACCTTC
TRBV7-9	17	TRBJ2-5	few	TRBD1	CASSLGRTGGDQETQYF	TGTGCCAGCAGCTTAGGCAGGACAGGGGGCGATCAAGAGACCCAGTACTTC
TRBV14	16	TRBJ2-1	NA	TRBD2	CASSQIAGGSYNEQFF	TGTGCCAGCAGCCAAATAGCGGGAGGCTCCTACAATGAGCAGTTCTTC
TRBV7-2	12	TRBJ2-7	many	TRBD1	CASSSTGYEQYF	TGTGCCAGCAGCTCGACAGGGTACGAGCAGTACTTC
TRBV12-3/TRBV12-4	15	TRBJ2-4	NA	TRBD1	CASTRLGQGADIQYF	TGTGCCAGCACCCGGTTGGGACAGGGGGCTGACATTCAGTACTTC
TRBV2	16	TRBJ2-7	few	NA	CASSVMRAARVYEQYF	TGTGCCAGCAGTGTTATGAGAGCGGCGAGGGTCTACGAGCAGTACTTC
TRBV25-1	11	TRBJ2-7	few	NA	CASSIKYEQYF	TGTGCCAGCAGTATAAAATACGAGCAGTACTTC
TRBV20-1	13	TRBJ1-6	NA	TRBD1	CSARRDRNSPLHF	TGCAGTGCTCGAAGGGACAGAAATTCACCCCTCCACTTT
TRBV27	15	TRBJ2-7	NA	NA	CASSFTRGHPYEQYF	TGTGCCAGCAGTTTTACCCGCGGACATCCCTACGAGCAGTACTTC
TRBV30	13	TRBJ2-4	NA	TRBD1	CAWSMDRKNIQYF	TGTGCCTGGTCAATGGACAGGAAAAACATTCAGTACTTC
TRBV7-9	15	TRBJ2-3	few	NA	CASSLEGSNPVGQYF	TGTGCCAGCAGCTTGGAAGGCTCAAACCCGGTTGGGCAGTATTTT
TRBV27	16	TRBJ1-1	few	TRBD1	CASSPGTGGGYTEAFF	TGTGCCAGCAGTCCTGGGACAGGGGGCGGTTACACTGAAGCTTTCTTT
TRBV19	14	TRBJ1-2	once	NA	CASTSSGKTYGYTF	TGTGCCAGTACTTCATCGGGGAAAACCTATGGCTACACCTTC
TRBV12-3/TRBV12-4	13	TRBJ1-4	many	TRBD1	CASSSGTGKKLFF	TGTGCCAGCAGTTCGGGGACAGGGAAAAAACTGTTTTTT